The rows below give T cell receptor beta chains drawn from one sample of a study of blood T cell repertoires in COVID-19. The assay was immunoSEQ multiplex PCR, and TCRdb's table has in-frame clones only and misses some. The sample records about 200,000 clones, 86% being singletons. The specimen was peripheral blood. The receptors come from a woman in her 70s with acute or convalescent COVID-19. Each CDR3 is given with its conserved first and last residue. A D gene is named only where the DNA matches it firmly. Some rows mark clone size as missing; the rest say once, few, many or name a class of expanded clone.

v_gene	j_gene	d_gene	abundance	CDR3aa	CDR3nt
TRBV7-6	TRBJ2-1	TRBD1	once	CASSLGDRGQNEQFF	TGTGCCAGCAGCTTAGGGGACAGGGGGCAAAATGAGCAGTTCTTC
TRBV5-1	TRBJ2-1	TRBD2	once	CASSILAGSYNEQFF	TGCGCCAGCAGCATACTAGCGGGGAGCTACAATGAGCAGTTCTTC
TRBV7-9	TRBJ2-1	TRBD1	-	CASSFRTGGTYNEQFF	TGTGCCAGCAGCTTCCGGACAGGGGGCACCTACAATGAGCAGTTCTTC
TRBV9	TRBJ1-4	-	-	CASSVGTSTNEKLFF	TGTGCCAGCAGCGTAGGGACTTCAACTAATGAAAAACTGTTTTTT
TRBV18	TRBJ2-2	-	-	CASSSTGNTGELFF	TGTGCCAGCTCATCGACAGGCAACACCGGGGAGCTGTTTTTT
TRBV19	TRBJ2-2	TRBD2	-	CASQREMNTGELFF	TGTGCCAGTCAGCGGGAGATGAACACCGGGGAGCTGTTTTTT
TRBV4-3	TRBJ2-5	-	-	CASSQDRRETQYF	TGCGCCAGCAGCCAAGATCGGAGAGAGACCCAGTACTTC
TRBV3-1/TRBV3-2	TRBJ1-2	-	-	CASSQQAGYGYTF	TGTGCCAGCAGCCAACAGGCAGGGTACGGCTACACCTTC
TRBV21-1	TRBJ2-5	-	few	CASSKEGGSEYRETQYF	TGTGCCAGCAGCAAAGAGGGCGGGAGTGAGTATCGGGAGACCCAGTACTTC
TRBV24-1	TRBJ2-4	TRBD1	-	CATSDCRQGFNLAKNIQYF	TGTGCCACCAGTGATTGTAGACAGGGGTTCAACCTAGCCAAAAACATTCAGTACTTC
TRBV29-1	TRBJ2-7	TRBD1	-	CSVGGLAYEQYF	TGCAGCGTAGGGGGCCTCGCCTACGAGCAGTACTTC
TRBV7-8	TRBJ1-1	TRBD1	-	CASSPGTGGAFF	TGTGCCAGCAGCCCAGGGACAGGGGGAGCTTTCTTT
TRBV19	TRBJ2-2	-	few	CASSQGLTGELFF	TGTGCCAGTAGTCAGGGTCTTACCGGGGAGCTGTTTTTT
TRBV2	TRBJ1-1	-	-	CAREMNTEAFF	TGTGCCAGAGAGATGAACACTGAAGCTTTCTTT
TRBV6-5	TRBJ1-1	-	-	CASRQSGQPEAFF	TGTGCCAGCAGGCAGAGCGGACAGCCTGAAGCTTTCTTT
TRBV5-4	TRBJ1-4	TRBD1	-	CASSLGAGGGGAELFF	TGTGCCAGCAGCTTGGGTGCAGGGGGCGGCGGAGCGGAACTGTTTTTT
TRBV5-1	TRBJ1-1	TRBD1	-	CASSLAGAGGLNTEAFF	TGCGCCAGCAGCTTGGCCGGGGCAGGGGGATTGAACACTGAAGCTTTCTTT